The 11 T cell receptor beta chains below all came from one sample that was sequenced in a study of shared clonotypes between healthy human individuals. Here immunoSEQ multiplex PCR was the method, and the copy in TCRdb shows in-frame clones only, minus some. The repertoire consists of about 690,000 clones, with roughly 91% occurring once and the leading ten covering about 34%. Sequenced: memory CD8+ T cells from PBMCs. Noted subset: CD45RO+ cells pooled with CCR7-negative TemRA cells. These receptors came from a man aged 18 to 30 in good health. Some clones in this sample may be carry-over from other donors' samples.

The J gene is TRBJ2-1, the V gene TRBV6-5, with 9 bases that match TRBD1. The CDR3 contains 16 residues. V lost 2 bases, J lost 5 bases, and 7 bases stayed unmatched. The V gene's germline CDR1 is MNHEY and CDR2 SVGAGI. In DNA form, the CDR3 reads TGTGCCAGCAGTTACCAGGACAGGGGCGGACACAATGAGCAGTTCTTC. Protein: CASSYQDRGGHNEQFF.

In DNA form, the CDR3 reads TGTGCCAGCAGCTCCGGTGTCCTTGCCTACGAGCAGTACTTC. Translated, it gives CASSSGVLAYEQYF. The chain recombines TRBV7-2 with TRBJ2-7; D remains unclear. The length of the CDR3 is 14 residues. CDR1 and CDR2 from the germline V gene are SGHTA and FQGNSA. The V end was cut by 4 bases, the J end by 2 bases, with 12 bases between.

V gene TRBV28 combines with J gene TRBJ2-7, with D possibly matching TRBD2 (6 bases). V was cut by 5 bases and J by 0 bases, with 8 bases left in between. The V gene's germline CDR1 is MDHEN and CDR2 SYDVKM. This CDR3 region has 13 residues. CDR3 DNA: TGTGCCAGCAGTCGGGGGACCTCCTACGAGCAGTACTTC. Its translation is CASSRGTSYEQYF.

This CDR3 reads CSAWDSNYGYTF. CDR3 in DNA: TGCAGCGCCTGGGACAGCAACTATGGCTACACCTTC. The V and J genes are TRBV29-1 and TRBJ1-2; 7 bases match TRBD1. V lost 7 bases, J lost 2 bases, and 4 bases stayed unmatched. The CDR3 contains 12 residues. Germline loops: CDR1 SQVTM, CDR2 ANQGSEA.

The gene calls are TRBV6-5 and TRBJ2-5; D unresolved. The DNA end is more similar to TRBJ2-7, so the J call may be wrong. Germline V CDR1 and CDR2: MNHEY, SVGAGI. The CDR3 has 12 residues. CDR3 bases: TGTGCCAGCATTGCCCCGGACTACGAGCAGTACTTC. Protein: CASIAPDYEQYF.

The chain has TRBV9 and TRBJ1-2; no clear D. CDR1 and CDR2 (germline): SGDLS, YYNGEE. Trimming left V 0 bases short and J 3 bases short, with 15 bases between. The CDR3 spans 16 residues. CDR3 sequence (DNA): TGTGCCAGCAGCGTAGATCGCCAGCGACCTCACTATGGCTACACCTTC. This sequence encodes CASSVDRQRPHYGYTF.

The chain joins TRBV27 to TRBJ2-1, with D tentatively TRBD1 or TRBD2 (5 bases each). V was cut by 7 bases and J by 7 bases, with 20 bases left in between. This CDR3 comprises 15 residues. In germline, CDR1 is MNHEY, CDR2 SMNVEV (reference sequence). The CDR3 bases are TGTGCCAGCATCAAAAAGGCTAGTTGGGGGAATGAGCAGTTCTTC. Translated, it gives CASIKKASWGNEQFF.

This rearrangement joins TRBV6-6 to TRBJ1-5; 7 bases match TRBD1. The CDR3 runs to 14 residues. Per germline, CDR1 MNHNY and CDR2 SVGAGI (reference sequence). V dropped 4 bases and J dropped 3; count of bases not matched to a gene: 3. The CDR3 region has the DNA TGTGCCAGCAGTTTTGACAGGGACAATCAGCCCCAGCATTTT. Translation: CASSFDRDNQPQHF.

This clone showed up just once. The CDR3 loop reads CASGLGGGGFYPEAFF. CDR3 DNA sequence: TGTGCTAGTGGTTTGGGGGGCGGAGGTTTTTACCCTGAAGCTTTCTTT. This rearrangement joins TRBV12-5 to TRBJ1-1, with D maybe TRBD1 (5 bases). The CDR3 extends over 16 amino acids. With 1 base removed from V and 6 bases from J, the gap between germline ends came to 18 bases. Germline CDR1 and CDR2: LGHNT and FRNRAP. The full variable domain, with the rest looked up from reference TRBV12-5 and TRBJ1-1, is DARVTQTPRHKVTEMGQEVTMRCQPILGHNTVFWYRQTMMQGLELLAYFRNRAPLDDSGMPKDRFSAEMPDATLATLKIQPSEPRDSAVYFCASGLGGGGFYPEAFFGQGTRLTVV.

The rearrangement uses TRBV13 and TRBJ2-1; 8 bases fit TRBD2. With 4 bases clipped from V and 9 bases from J, the junction kept 11 bases outside the gene matches. Looked up from germline, CDR1 is PRHDT and CDR2 is FYEKMQ (reference sequence). The CDR3 runs 15 residues. DNA for the CDR3: TGTGCCAGCAGCTCCACTCCGGGACTAGTTTCTGAGCAGTTCTTC. Its translation is CASSSTPGLVSEQFF.

The chain links TRBV5-4 to TRBJ2-3; D not resolved. With 5 bases removed from V and 4 bases from J, the gap between germline ends came to 17 bases. The V gene's germline CDR1 is SGHNT and CDR2 YYREEE (reference sequence). The CDR3 has 15 residues. The CDR3 is CASSIYSPRPDTQYF. The DNA for the CDR3 is TGTGCCAGCAGTATATATAGCCCCCGGCCAGATACGCAGTATTTT.